Below, 9 T cell receptor beta chains from the same sample are listed, as sequenced in a study of blood T cell repertoires in COVID-19. Here immunoSEQ multiplex PCR was the method, and the copy in TCRdb shows in-frame clones only, minus some. This table has around 92,000 clones, roughly 89% appearing once. Material: peripheral blood. These TCRs come from a woman of 80 years or more with active COVID-19.

The CDR3: CASRLAGGPHEQYF. For the CDR3, the DNA is TGTGCCAGCCGACTAGCGGGAGGGCCTCACGAGCAGTACTTC. This rearrangement joins TRBV5-6 to TRBJ2-7; 14 bases agree with TRBD2. Germline CDR1 SGHDT, CDR2 YYEEEE. V was clipped by 7 bases and J by 5 bases; unmatched bases: 5. The CDR3 covers 14 residues. The entire variable domain, with the rest obtained from reference TRBV5-6 and TRBJ2-7, is as follows: DAGVTQSPTHLIKTRGQQVTLRCSPKSGHDTVSWYQQALGQGPQFIFQYYEEEERQRGNFPDRFSGHQFPNYSSELNVNALLLGDSALYLCASRLAGGPHEQYFGPGTRLTVT.

This clone has a single count. This chain links TRBV15 with TRBJ1-5, with 12 bases aligning to TRBD1. CDR1 LNHNV and CDR2 YYDKDF come from the germline V gene (reference sequence). V trimming: 4 bases; J trimming: 0 bases; junction bases outside the gene matches: 10. The CDR3 contains 19 residues. The CDR3 nucleotides read TGTGCCACCAGCAAACCGGGGACAGGGGGCCTCTATAGCAATCAGCCCCAGCATTTT. Its translation is CATSKPGTGGLYSNQPQHF.

The chain links TRBV20-1 to TRBJ1-5, with 9 bases aligning to TRBD1. The germline CDR1 and CDR2 sequences are DFQATT and SNEGSKA (reference sequence). The CDR3 covers 14 residues. Germline trimming cut 3 bases from V and 4 bases from J; bases unmatched to any gene: 4. The DNA of the CDR3 is TGCAGTGCTAGTGAGGGACAGGGAAATCAGCCCCAGCATTTT. Amino acid sequence: CSASEGQGNQPQHF.

V gene TRBV18 combines with J gene TRBJ1-1; D perhaps matches TRBD1 (5 bases). The ends were cut back, 1 base at V and 0 bases at J, with 12 bases in the middle. CDR3 length equals 16 residues. Germline CDR1 and CDR2: KGHSH and LQKENI. The CDR3 DNA sequence: TGTGCCAGCTCACCACGGGCAGGGTGGATGAACACTGAAGCTTTCTTT. Translated, it gives CASSPRAGWMNTEAFF.

CDR3 nucleotide sequence: TGTGCCAGCAGCCTCGGGACACTAGTCTACGAGCAGTACTTC. It translates to CASSLGTLVYEQYF. The rearrangement joins TRBV7-8 to TRBJ2-7; D is perhaps TRBD1 (6 bases). V gave up 5 bases and J gave up 3 bases, with 14 bases separating them. The CDR3 totals 14 residues. In germline, CDR1 is SGHVS, CDR2 FQNEAQ.

The V call is TRBV10-3, the J call TRBJ1-5; D perhaps matches TRBD1 (5 bases). V dropped 5 bases and J dropped 7 bases, with 15 bases sitting between them. The CDR3 is made up of 14 amino acids. Germline V gives CDR1 ENHRY, CDR2 SYGVKD. CDR3 bases: TGTGCCATCAGTTCTGCCAACCCAGGGCAGCCCCAGCATTTT. As protein: CAISSANPGQPQHF.

V gene TRBV5-6 combines with J gene TRBJ2-3; D perhaps matches TRBD2 (5 bases). Trimming left V 2 bases short and J 1 base short, with 11 bases between. Germline V gene sequence: CDR1 SGHDT, CDR2 YYEEEE. The CDR3 spans 15 residues. The CDR3 DNA is TGTGCCAGCAGCTTCTCGTGGGGAGGCACAGATACGCAGTATTTT. Translating gives CASSFSWGGTDTQYF.

The chain has TRBV6-2 or TRBV6-3 and TRBJ2-7, with a possible D match to TRBD2 (6 bases). Germline CDR1 is MNHEY and CDR2 is SVGEGT. The CDR3 loop spans 14 amino acids. V was trimmed by 2 bases and J by 7 bases, leaving 15 bases between them. In DNA form, the CDR3 reads TGTGCCAGCAGTTACGCACGGGGGACGGGAGAGCAGTACTTC. Its translation is CASSYARGTGEQYF.

The V call is TRBV4-1, the J call TRBJ2-7; possibly TRBD2 for D (6 bases). Per germline, CDR1 MGHRA and CDR2 YSYEKL. V gave up 1 base and J gave up 2 bases, with 15 bases separating them. The CDR3 contains 16 residues. CDR3 DNA sequence: TGCGCCAGCAGCCAAGGTCACGGGAGTGACCCCTACGAGCAGTACTTC. Protein product: CASSQGHGSDPYEQYF.